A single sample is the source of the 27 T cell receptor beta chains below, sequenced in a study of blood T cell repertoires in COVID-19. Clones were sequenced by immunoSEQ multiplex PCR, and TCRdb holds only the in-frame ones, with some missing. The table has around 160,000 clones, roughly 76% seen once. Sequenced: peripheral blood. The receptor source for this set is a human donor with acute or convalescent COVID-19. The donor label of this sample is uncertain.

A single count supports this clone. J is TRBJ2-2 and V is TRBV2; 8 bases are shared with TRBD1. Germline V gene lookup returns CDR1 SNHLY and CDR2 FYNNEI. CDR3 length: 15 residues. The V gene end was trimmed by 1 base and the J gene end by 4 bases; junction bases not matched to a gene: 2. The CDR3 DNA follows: TGTGCCAGCAGTGAAGATACAGGGGGCACCGGGGAGCTGTTTTTT. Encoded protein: CASSEDTGGTGELFF.

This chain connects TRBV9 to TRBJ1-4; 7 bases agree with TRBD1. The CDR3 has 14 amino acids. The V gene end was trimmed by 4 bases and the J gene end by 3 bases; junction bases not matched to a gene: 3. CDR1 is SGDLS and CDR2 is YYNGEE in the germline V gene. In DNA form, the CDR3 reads TGTGCCAGCAGCCAGGGGGGTCCTAATGAAAAACTGTTTTTT. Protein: CASSQGGPNEKLFF. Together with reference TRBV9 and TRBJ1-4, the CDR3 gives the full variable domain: DSGVTQTPKHLITATGQRVTLRCSPRSGDLSVYWYQQSLDQGLQFLIQYYNGEERAKGNILERFSAQQFPDLHSELNLSSLELGDSALYFCASSQGGPNEKLFFGSGTQLSVL.

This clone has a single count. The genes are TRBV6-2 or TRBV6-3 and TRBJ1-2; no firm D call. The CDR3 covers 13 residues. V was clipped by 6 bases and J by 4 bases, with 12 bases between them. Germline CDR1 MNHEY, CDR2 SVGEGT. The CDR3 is CASSPAAVYGYTF. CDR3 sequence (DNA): TGTGCCAGCAGCCCCGCGGCGGTCTATGGCTACACCTTC.

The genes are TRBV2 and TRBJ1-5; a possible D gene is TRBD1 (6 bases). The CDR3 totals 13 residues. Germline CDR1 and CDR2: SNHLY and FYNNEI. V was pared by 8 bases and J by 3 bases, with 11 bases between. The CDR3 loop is CASGGHYNQPQHF. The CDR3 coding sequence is TGTGCCAGCGGGGGACACTACAATCAGCCCCAGCATTTT.

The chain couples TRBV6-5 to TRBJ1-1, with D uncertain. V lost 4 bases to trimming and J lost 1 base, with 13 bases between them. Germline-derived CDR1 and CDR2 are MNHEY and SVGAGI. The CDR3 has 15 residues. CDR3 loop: CASSFFPPGNTEAFF. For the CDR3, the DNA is TGTGCCAGCAGTTTTTTTCCTCCAGGGAACACTGAAGCTTTCTTT.

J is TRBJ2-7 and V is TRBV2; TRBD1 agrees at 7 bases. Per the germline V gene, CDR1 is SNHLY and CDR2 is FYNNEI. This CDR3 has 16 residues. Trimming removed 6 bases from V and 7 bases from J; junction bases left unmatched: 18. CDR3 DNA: TGTGCCAGCAGGCCACAGGGGCGAGTTCAACTCAGGGAGCAGTACTTC. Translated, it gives CASRPQGRVQLREQYF.

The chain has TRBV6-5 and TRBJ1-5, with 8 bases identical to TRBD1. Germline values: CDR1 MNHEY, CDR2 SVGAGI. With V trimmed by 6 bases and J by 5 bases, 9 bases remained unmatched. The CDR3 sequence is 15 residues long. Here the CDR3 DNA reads TGTGCCAGCAGCGACCCTACAGGGGGGTATCAGCCCCAGCATTTT. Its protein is CASSDPTGGYQPQHF.

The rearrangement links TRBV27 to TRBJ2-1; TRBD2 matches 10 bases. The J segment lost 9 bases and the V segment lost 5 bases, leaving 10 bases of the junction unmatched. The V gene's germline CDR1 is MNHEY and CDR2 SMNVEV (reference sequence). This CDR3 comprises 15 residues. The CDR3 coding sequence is TGTGCCAGCAGTCTTGAGCGGGGGGGCACAGGTGAGCAGTTCTTC. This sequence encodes CASSLERGGTGEQFF.

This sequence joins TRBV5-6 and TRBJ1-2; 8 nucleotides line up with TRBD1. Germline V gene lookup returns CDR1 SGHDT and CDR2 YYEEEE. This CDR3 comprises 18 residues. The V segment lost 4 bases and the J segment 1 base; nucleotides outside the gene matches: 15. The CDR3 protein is CASSGTDRAPSFNYGYTF. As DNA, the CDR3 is TGTGCCAGCAGCGGTACGGACAGGGCTCCTTCTTTTAACTATGGCTACACCTTC.

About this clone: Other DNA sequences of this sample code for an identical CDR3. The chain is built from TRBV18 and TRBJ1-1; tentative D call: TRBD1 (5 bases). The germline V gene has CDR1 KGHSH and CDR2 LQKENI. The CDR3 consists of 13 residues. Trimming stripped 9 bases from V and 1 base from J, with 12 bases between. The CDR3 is CASSPGGNTEAFF. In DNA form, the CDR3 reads TGTGCCAGTTCTCCCGGGGGGAACACTGAAGCTTTCTTT.

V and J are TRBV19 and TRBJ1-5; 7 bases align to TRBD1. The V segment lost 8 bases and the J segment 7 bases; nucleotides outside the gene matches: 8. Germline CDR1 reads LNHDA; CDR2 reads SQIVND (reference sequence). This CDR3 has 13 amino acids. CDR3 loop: CASAGQGVQPQHF. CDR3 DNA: TGTGCCAGTGCCGGTCAGGGGGTACAGCCCCAGCATTTT.

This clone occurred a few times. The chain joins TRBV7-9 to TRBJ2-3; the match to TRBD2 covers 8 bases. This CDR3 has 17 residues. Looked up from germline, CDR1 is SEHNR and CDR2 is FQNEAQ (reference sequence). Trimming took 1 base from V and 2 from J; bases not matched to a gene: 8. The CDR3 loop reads CASSLGPGGGYTDTQYF. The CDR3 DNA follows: TGTGCCAGCAGCTTAGGCCCCGGCGGGGGGTACACAGATACGCAGTATTTT.

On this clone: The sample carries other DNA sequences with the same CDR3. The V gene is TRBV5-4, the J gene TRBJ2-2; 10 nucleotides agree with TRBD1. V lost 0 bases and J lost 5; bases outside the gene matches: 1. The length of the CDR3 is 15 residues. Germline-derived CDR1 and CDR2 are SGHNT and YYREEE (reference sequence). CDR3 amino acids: CASSLGDRGTGELFF. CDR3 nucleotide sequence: TGTGCCAGCAGCTTGGGGGACAGGGGAACCGGGGAGCTGTTTTTT. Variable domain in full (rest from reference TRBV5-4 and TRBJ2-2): ETGVTQSPTHLIKTRGQQVTLRCSSQSGHNTVSWYQQALGQGPQFIFQYYREEENGRGNFPPRFSGLQFPNYSSELNVNALELDDSALYLCASSLGDRGTGELFFGEGSRLTVL.

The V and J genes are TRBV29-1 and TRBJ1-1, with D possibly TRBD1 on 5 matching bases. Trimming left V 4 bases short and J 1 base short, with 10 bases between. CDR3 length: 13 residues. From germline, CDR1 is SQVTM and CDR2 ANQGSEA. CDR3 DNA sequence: TGCAGCGTTGGCTTACAGGCGAACACTGAAGCTTTCTTT. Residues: CSVGLQANTEAFF.

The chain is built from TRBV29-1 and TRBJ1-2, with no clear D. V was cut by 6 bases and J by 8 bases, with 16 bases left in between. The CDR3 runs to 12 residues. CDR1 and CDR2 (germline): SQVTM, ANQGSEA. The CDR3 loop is CSVRGAADGYTF. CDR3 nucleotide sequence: TGCAGCGTCCGTGGAGCGGCGGACGGCTACACCTTC.

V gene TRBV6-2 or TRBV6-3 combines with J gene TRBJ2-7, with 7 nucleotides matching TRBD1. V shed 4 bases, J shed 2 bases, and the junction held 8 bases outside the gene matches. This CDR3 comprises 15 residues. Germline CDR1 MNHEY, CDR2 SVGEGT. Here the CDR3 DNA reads TGTGCCAGCAGTTTCGACAGGGTAAATCCCTACGAGCAGTACGTC. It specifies CASSFDRVNPYEQYV.

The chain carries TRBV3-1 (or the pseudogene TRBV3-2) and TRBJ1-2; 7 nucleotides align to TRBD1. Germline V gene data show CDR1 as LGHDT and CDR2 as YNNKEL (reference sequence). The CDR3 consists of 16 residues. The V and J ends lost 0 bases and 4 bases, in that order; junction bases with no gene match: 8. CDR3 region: CASSQDTGTEGYGYTF. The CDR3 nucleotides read TGTGCCAGCAGCCAAGATACGGGGACAGAAGGCTATGGCTACACCTTC.

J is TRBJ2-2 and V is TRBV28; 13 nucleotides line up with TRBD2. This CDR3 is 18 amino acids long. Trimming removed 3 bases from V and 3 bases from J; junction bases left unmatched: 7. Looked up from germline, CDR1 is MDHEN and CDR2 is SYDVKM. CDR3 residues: CASSFPTSGGSHTGELFF. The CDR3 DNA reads TGTGCCAGCAGTTTCCCGACTAGCGGGGGGTCCCACACCGGGGAGCTGTTTTTT. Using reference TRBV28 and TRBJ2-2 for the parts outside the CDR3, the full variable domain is DVKVTQSSRYLVKRTGEKVFLECVQDMDHENMFWYRQDPGLGLRLIYFSYDVKMKEKGDIPEGYSVSREKKERFSLILESASTNQTSMYLCASSFPTSGGSHTGELFFGEGSRLTVL.

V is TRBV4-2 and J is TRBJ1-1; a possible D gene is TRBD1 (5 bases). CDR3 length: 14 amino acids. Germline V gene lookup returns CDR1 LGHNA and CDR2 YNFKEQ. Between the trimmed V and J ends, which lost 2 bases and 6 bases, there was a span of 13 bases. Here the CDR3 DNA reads TGTGCCAGCAGCCAATCCACACAGGTAGCTGAAGCTTTCTTT. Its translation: CASSQSTQVAEAFF.

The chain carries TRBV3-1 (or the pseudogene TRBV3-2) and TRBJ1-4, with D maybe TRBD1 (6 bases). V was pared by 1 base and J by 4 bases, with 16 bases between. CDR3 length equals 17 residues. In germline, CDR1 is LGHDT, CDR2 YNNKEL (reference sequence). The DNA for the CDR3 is TGTGCCAGCAGCCAAGCACGGGGGGCCGCCGTTAATGAAAAACTGTTTTTT. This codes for CASSQARGAAVNEKLFF.

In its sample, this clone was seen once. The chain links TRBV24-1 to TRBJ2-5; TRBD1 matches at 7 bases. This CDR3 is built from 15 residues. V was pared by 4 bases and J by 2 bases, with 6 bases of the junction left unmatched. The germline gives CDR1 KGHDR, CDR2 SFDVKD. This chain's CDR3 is CATSDQDRPQETQYF. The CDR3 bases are TGTGCCACCAGTGACCAGGACAGGCCTCAAGAGACCCAGTACTTC.

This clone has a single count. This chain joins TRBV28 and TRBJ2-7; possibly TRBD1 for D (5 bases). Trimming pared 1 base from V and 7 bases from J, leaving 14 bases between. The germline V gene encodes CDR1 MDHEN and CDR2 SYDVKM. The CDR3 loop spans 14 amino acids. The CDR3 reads CASSLSLGEGEQYV. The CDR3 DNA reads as TGTGCCAGCAGTTTATCCCTAGGGGAAGGAGAGCAGTACGTC.

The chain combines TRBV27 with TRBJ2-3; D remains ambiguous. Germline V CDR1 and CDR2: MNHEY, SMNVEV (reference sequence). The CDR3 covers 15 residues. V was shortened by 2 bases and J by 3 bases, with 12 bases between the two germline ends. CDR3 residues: CASSLSSAGTDTQYF. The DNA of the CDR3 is TGTGCCAGCAGTTTAAGCTCCGCAGGAACAGATACGCAGTATTTT.

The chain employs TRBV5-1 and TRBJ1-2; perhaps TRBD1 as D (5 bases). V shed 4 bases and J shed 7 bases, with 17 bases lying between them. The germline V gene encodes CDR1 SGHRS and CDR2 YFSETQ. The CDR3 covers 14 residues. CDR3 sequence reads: CASSQRDSTIGYTF. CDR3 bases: TGCGCCAGCAGCCAGCGGGACTCCACTATTGGCTACACCTTC.

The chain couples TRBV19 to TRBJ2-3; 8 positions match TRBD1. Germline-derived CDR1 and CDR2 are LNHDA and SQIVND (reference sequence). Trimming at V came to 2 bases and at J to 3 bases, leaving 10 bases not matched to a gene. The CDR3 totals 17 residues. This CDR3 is CASSIKGGQGLTDTQYF. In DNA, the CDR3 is TGTGCCAGTAGTATAAAAGGAGGACAGGGCTTAACAGATACGCAGTATTTT.

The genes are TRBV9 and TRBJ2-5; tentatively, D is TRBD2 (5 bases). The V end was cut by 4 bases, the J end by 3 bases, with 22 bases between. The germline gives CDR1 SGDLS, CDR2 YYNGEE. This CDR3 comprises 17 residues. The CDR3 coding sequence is TGTGCCAGCAGCACTCGAGGGATAGGTGGGGAGAAAGAGACCCAGTACTTC. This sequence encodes CASSTRGIGGEKETQYF.

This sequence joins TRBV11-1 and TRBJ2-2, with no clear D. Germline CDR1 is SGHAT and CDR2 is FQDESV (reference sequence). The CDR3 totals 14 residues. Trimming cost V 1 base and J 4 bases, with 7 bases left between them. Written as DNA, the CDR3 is TGTGCCAGCAGCTTAGAATCGGGCACCGGGGAGCTGTTTTTT. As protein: CASSLESGTGELFF.